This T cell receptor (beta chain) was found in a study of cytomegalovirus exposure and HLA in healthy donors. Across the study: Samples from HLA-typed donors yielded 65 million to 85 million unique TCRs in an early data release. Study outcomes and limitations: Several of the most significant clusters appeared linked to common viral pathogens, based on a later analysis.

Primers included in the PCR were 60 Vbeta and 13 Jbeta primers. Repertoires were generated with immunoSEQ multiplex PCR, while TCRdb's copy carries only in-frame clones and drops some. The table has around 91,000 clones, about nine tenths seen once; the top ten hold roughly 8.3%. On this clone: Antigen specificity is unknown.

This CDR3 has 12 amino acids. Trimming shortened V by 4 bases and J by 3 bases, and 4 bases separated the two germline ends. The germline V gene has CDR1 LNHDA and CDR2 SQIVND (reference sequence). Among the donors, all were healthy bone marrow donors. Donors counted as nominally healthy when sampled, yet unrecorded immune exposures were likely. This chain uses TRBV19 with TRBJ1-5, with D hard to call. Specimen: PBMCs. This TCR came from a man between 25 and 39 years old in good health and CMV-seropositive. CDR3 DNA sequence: TGTGCCAGTAGTACCCTCAATCAGCCCCAGCATTTT. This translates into CASSTLNQPQHF.